Given below is one T cell receptor beta chain in context. It may be a read error: a sequence one base away is much more abundant. Other nucleotide sequences from this sample produce the same CDR3. Trimming removed 3 bases at V and 4 bases at J, with 7 bases between. The length of the CDR3 is 13 residues. The germline V gene has CDR1 KGHSH and CDR2 LQKENI. This sample was included in a study of cytotoxic CD8 clonotypes in ibrutinib-treated CLL. Measured with immunoSEQ multiplex PCR; TCRdb has only the in-frame clones, and not every one. The data show about 120,000 clones, with 45% to 65% seen just once and around 37% held by the top ten.

This sample comprised PBMCs, obtained after 24 months of ibrutinib treatment. The sequence was collected from a human donor with chronic lymphocytic leukemia. The J gene is TRBJ1-5, the V gene TRBV18, with D hard to call. CDR3 coding DNA: TGTGCCAGCTCACCGGGAGGGAATCAGCCCCAGCATTTT. This gives the protein CASSPGGNQPQHF.